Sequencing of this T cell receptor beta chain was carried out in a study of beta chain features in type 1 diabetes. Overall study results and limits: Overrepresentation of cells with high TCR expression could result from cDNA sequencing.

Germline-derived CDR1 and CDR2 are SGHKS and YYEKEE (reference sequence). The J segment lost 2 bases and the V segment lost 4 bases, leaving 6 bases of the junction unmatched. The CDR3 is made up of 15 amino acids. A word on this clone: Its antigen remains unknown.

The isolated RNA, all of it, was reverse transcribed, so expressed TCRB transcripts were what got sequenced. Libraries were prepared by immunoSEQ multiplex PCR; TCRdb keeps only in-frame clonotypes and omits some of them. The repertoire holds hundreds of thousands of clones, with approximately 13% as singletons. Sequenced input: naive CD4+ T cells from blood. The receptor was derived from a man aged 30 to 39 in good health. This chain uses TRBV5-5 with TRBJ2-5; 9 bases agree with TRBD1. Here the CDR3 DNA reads TGTGCCAGCAGCCTACGGGACAGGGAACAAGAGACCCAGTACTTC. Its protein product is CASSLRDREQETQYF.